The present TCR beta chain was sequenced within a study of T cell changes during pregnancy in multiple sclerosis. TCRdb's copy holds only in-frame clones and misses some; the assay was immunoSEQ multiplex PCR. Of over 80,000 clones listed, 75% to 95% are singletons. The CDR3 extends over 15 amino acids. With 4 bases clipped from V and 7 bases from J, the junction kept 8 bases outside the gene matches. Looked up from germline, CDR1 is LNHDA and CDR2 is SQIVND (reference sequence). The TCR sequence derives from a female donor in good health, enrolled as a control in a pregnancy study. Sequenced material: peripheral blood, taken in the second trimester of pregnancy. The chain joins TRBV19 to TRBJ1-4; 8 bases align to TRBD1. This CDR3 reads CASSTFRGLSEKLFF. The CDR3 DNA follows: TGTGCCAGTAGTACCTTCAGGGGGCTATCTGAAAAACTGTTTTTT.